The 4 T cell receptor beta chains below come from one sample, sequenced in a study of human T cells and chemical hapten exposure. As for time point: patch test 2, 6 weeks after DPC sensitization. Treatment: therapeutic diphenylcyclopropenone sensitization with weekly scalp DPC. TCRdb reanalysed the RACE reads using MiXCR and keeps one entry per CDR3 protein. The sample yields a few hundred thousand distinct CDR3 sequences, 6% to 7% seen once. The sample in question was whole blood, obtained in connection with sensitization to the hapten diphenylcyclopropenone (DPC). The origin of the receptors is a young woman with alopecia areata. Some clones in this sample may be carry-over from other donors' samples.

This clonotype was found many times. V and J are TRBV3-1 and TRBJ1-4; TRBD1 matches at 10 bases. Germline V gene sequence: CDR1 LGHDT, CDR2 YNNKEL (reference sequence). V was pared by 0 bases and J by 2 bases, with 6 bases of the junction left unmatched. This CDR3 is built from 18 residues. The CDR3 region is CASSQDRQGAFTNEKLFF. DNA of the CDR3: TGTGCCAGCAGCCAAGATCGACAGGGGGCATTTACTAATGAAAAACTGTTTTTT.

This clonotype was seen a few times. The genes are TRBV7-3 and TRBJ2-2; no clear D. Germline V lookup: CDR1 SGHTA, CDR2 FQGTGA. Trimming pared 5 bases from V and 8 bases from J, leaving 9 bases between. This CDR3 is built from 12 residues. The CDR3 reads CASSHLPGELFF. The CDR3 region has the DNA TGTGCCAGCAGCCATCTTCCGGGGGAGCTGTTTTTT.

The V gene is TRBV4-2, the J gene TRBJ1-3; D uncertain. V lost 4 bases and J 1 base, leaving 5 bases between the germline ends. CDR3 size: 13 residues. The germline V gene has CDR1 LGHNA and CDR2 YNFKEQ. The CDR3 region is CASSRLSGNTIYF. The CDR3 DNA follows: TGTGCCAGCAGCCGGCTATCTGGAAACACCATATATTTT.

The V gene is TRBV7-2, the J gene TRBJ1-2; D unresolved. The CDR3 loop spans 13 amino acids. Trimming pared 5 bases from V and 6 bases from J, leaving 13 bases between. Germline values: CDR1 SGHTA, CDR2 FQGNSA. This CDR3 reads CASSRSMADGYTF. In DNA, the CDR3 is TGTGCCAGCAGCCGAAGTATGGCGGATGGCTACACCTTC.